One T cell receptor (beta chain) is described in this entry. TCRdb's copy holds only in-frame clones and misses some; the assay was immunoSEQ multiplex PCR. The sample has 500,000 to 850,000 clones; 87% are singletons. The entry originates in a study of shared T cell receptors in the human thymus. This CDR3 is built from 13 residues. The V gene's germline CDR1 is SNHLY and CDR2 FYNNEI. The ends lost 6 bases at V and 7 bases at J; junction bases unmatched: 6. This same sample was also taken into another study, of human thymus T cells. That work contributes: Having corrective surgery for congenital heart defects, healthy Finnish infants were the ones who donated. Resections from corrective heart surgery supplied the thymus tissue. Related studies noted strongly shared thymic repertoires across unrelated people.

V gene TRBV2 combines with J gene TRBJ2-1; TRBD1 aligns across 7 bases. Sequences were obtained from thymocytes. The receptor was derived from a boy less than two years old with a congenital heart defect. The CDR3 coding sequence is TGTGCCAGCAGCCAGACACAGGGGAATGAGCAGTTCTTC. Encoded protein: CASSQTQGNEQFF. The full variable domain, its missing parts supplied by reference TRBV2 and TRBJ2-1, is EPEVTQTPSHQVTQMGQEVILRCVPISNHLYFYWYRQILGQKVEFLVSFYNNEISEKSEIFDDQFSVERPDGSNFTLKIRSTKLEDSAMYFCASSQTQGNEQFFGPGTRLTVL.